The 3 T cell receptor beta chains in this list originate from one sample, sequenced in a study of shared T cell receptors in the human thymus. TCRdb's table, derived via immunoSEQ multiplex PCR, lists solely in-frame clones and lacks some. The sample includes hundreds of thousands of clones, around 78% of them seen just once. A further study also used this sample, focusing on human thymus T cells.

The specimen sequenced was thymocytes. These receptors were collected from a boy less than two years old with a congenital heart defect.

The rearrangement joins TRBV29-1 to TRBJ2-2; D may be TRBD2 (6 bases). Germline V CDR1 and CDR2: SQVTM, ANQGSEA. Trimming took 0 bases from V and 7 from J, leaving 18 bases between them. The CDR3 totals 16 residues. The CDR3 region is CSVEDLPGTAHGELFF. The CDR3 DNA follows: TGCAGCGTTGAAGATCTCCCCGGGACTGCGCACGGGGAGCTGTTTTTT.

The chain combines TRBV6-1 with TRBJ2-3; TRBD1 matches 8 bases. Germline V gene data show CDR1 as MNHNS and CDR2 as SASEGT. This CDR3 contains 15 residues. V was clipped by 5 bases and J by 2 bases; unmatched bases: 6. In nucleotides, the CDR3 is TGTGCCAGCAGTCTACGACAGGGGTTCACAGATACGCAGTATTTT. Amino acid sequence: CASSLRQGFTDTQYF.

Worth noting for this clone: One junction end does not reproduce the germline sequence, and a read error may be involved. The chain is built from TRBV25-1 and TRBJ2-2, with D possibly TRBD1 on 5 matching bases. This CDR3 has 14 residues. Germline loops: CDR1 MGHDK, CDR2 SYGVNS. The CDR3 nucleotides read TGTGCCAACAGTAACTCAGGGTACACCGGGGAGCTGTTTTTT. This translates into CANSNSGYTGELFF.